This entry features one TCR beta chain sequence. These data are taken from a study of beta chain features in type 1 diabetes. Study in general: Age, gender and cell yields were similar between patients and healthy donors. Across every sample, around 110,000,000 sorted cells were examined in total.

Every bit of the isolated RNA underwent reverse transcription, so sequencing read expressed TCRB transcripts. Mean read depth for naive, central memory and regulatory T cell samples was several million reads. TCRdb's table, derived via immunoSEQ multiplex PCR, lists solely in-frame clones and lacks some. The sample lists under 250,000 clones; roughly 30% were seen once. Each of the CD4+ naive, central memory, regulatory and stem cell-like memory populations was sorted via CD45RO/CCR7/CD25/CD127/CD95/CD27. The CDR3 is made up of 13 amino acids. Trimming took 3 bases from V and 3 from J, leaving 9 bases between them. Germline V lookup: CDR1 MNHNS, CDR2 SASEGT.

Material for sequencing was central memory CD4+ T cells from blood. The V gene is TRBV6-1, the J gene TRBJ2-7; D is uncertain. This receptor was obtained from a young man in good health. DNA for the CDR3: TGTGCCAGCAGTGATCTACGGAACTACGAGCAGTACTTC. As protein: CASSDLRNYEQYF.